The next 32 T cell receptor beta chains were all read from a single sample in a study of read filtering for tumor transcriptome and immune sequencing. The library was built from roughly 400 ng RNA with molecular barcoded adaptors for alpha/delta and beta/gamma chains. MiXCR, applied by TCRdb to the reads, yields one record per CDR3 protein. The sample yields fewer than 35,000 distinct CDR3 sequences, approximately 17% seen once. The sequencing sample was made of a population of CD138-negative cells sorted from bone marrow. The receptors originated from a donor at least 40 years old with multiple myeloma.

This clonotype was seen a handful of times. V usage is TRBV20-1 and J usage is TRBJ2-3; 7 bases line up with TRBD2. The V gene's germline CDR1 is DFQATT and CDR2 SNEGSKA (reference sequence). The CDR3 contains 15 residues. V trimming: 6 bases; J trimming: 4 bases; junction bases outside the gene matches: 13. The CDR3 region has the DNA TGCAGTGCGCCGTCGGGCGGGAGCGGGGCAGATACGCAGTATTTT. This encodes CSAPSGGSGADTQYF.

This clonotype rates as medium-sized. The CDR3 bases are TGCGCCAGCAGCCCGAACACCGGGGAGCTGTTTTTT. Translating gives CASSPNTGELFF. The chain carries TRBV5-1 and TRBJ2-2, with D uncertain. The ends were cut back, 4 bases at V and 0 bases at J, with 1 base in the middle. The germline gives CDR1 SGHRS, CDR2 YFSETQ. The CDR3 runs 12 residues. Looking up the rest from reference TRBV5-1 and TRBJ2-2 gives the full variable domain: KAGVTQTPRYLIKTRGQQVTLSCSPISGHRSVSWYQQTPGQGLQFLFEYFSETQRNKGNFPGRFSGRQFSNSRSEMNVSTLELGDSALYLCASSPNTGELFFGEGSRLTVL.

Of note for this clonotype: A far larger clone is a single base away, which makes a read error likely. This chain links TRBV6-1 with TRBJ1-1; D not resolved. Germline V gene sequence: CDR1 MNHNS, CDR2 SASEGT. The CDR3 totals 13 residues. The germline V and J ends were trimmed by 5 bases and 4 bases, with 11 bases remaining between them. The DNA for the CDR3 is TGTGCCAGCAGTCGGAACACGGCCACTGAAGCTTTCTTT. Residues: CASSRNTATEAFF.

About this clonotype itself: It is likely a read error: a sequence one base away is far more abundant. The chain carries TRBV6-1 and TRBJ2-2; tentatively, D is TRBD1 (6 bases). The V gene lost 5 bases and the J gene lost 9 bases, with 19 bases spanning the gap. The CDR3 is 15 residues long. Germline values: CDR1 MNHNS, CDR2 SASEGT. CDR3 loop: CASSPWTEVHRELFF. For the CDR3, the DNA is TGTGCCAGCAGTCCATGGACAGAGGTTCACCGGGAGCTGTTTTTT.

This clonotype appeared many times. The chain combines TRBV9 with TRBJ2-5; either TRBD1 or TRBD2 may fit D (6 bases each). Germline CDR1 reads SGDLS; CDR2 reads YYNGEE. The V gene lost 0 bases and the J gene lost 5 bases, with 11 bases spanning the gap. This CDR3 has 14 amino acids. For the CDR3, the DNA is TGTGCCAGCAGCGTAGAGGGGGGCTGGGAGACCCAGTACTTC. This sequence encodes CASSVEGGWETQYF.

V usage is TRBV7-8 and J usage is TRBJ2-7, with 7 bases that match TRBD1. Looked up from germline, CDR1 is SGHVS and CDR2 is FQNEAQ. CDR3 length: 15 amino acids. V lost 2 bases and J lost 0; bases outside the gene matches: 4. The DNA of the CDR3 is TGTGCCAGCAGCTTATCGGGACAGCACTCCTACGAGCAGTACTTC. Translation: CASSLSGQHSYEQYF.

Judged by abundance, this clonotype is medium-sized. In DNA form, the CDR3 reads TGTGCCAGCAGCCCCCGATTGGACACCGGGGAGCTGTTTTTT. Protein sequence: CASSPRLDTGELFF. The chain has TRBV14 and TRBJ2-2, with D unclear. The CDR3 loop spans 14 amino acids. Per germline, CDR1 SGHDN and CDR2 FVKESK. The V and J ends lost 4 bases and 3 bases respectively, with 9 bases between them.

This clonotype was seen ten or more times. This chain connects TRBV29-1 to TRBJ2-2; possibly TRBD1 for D (6 bases). The CDR3 has 13 amino acids. Trimming pared 2 bases from V and 6 bases from J, leaving 10 bases between. Germline V gene lookup returns CDR1 SQVTM and CDR2 ANQGSEA. The CDR3 loop reads CSVEHRVPGELFF. CDR3 nucleotide sequence: TGCAGCGTTGAACACAGGGTCCCCGGGGAGCTGTTTTTT.

The chain joins TRBV27 to TRBJ2-1; D possibly corresponds to TRBD2 (5 bases). V lost 6 bases and J 4 bases, leaving 19 bases between the germline ends. The CDR3 length is 16 residues. Per the germline V gene, CDR1 is MNHEY and CDR2 is SMNVEV (reference sequence). The CDR3 sequence: CASSLAARALYNEQFF. The CDR3 nucleotides are TGTGCCAGCAGCTTAGCAGCGAGGGCCCTTTACAATGAGCAGTTCTTC.

This clonotype was counted at least ten times. J is TRBJ2-6 and V is TRBV5-1; no clear D gene. The CDR3 length is 16 residues. CDR1 and CDR2 from the germline V gene are SGHRS and YFSETQ. With 3 bases removed from V and 0 bases from J, the gap between germline ends came to 10 bases. CDR3 sequence: CASSSTAASGANVLTF. CDR3 DNA sequence: TGCGCCAGCAGCTCTACAGCCGCCTCTGGGGCCAACGTCCTGACTTTC.

By sample share, this clonotype is medium-sized. The chain joins TRBV20-1 to TRBJ2-3; D assignment may be TRBD1 or TRBD2 (6 bases each). Germline-derived CDR1 and CDR2 are DFQATT and SNEGSKA (reference sequence). Between the trimmed V and J ends, which lost 0 bases and 2 bases, there was a span of 15 bases. The CDR3 is made up of 16 amino acids. The DNA of the CDR3 is TGCAGTGCTAGAGATCGTGGGGGGCTATCCACAGATACGCAGTATTTT. It encodes CSARDRGGLSTDTQYF.

The sample holds many counts of this clonotype. This chain links TRBV5-1 with TRBJ2-1; 12 bases align to TRBD2. J gave up 5 bases and V 4 bases, and 4 bases lay outside the gene matches. The CDR3 length is 15 residues. Germline-derived CDR1 and CDR2 are SGHRS and YFSETQ. CDR3 protein: CASSPTSGGHNEQFF. DNA for the CDR3: TGCGCCAGCAGCCCGACTAGCGGGGGCCACAATGAGCAGTTCTTC.

The rearrangement links TRBV14 to TRBJ1-2; no clear D gene. The CDR3 is made up of 15 amino acids. V shed 1 base and J shed 2 bases, with 11 bases lying between them. Germline V gene lookup returns CDR1 SGHDN and CDR2 FVKESK. The CDR3: CASSQAGTRNYGYTF. CDR3 nucleotide sequence: TGTGCCAGCAGCCAAGCCGGAACACGGAACTATGGCTACACCTTC.

This clonotype was detected many times. The CDR3 DNA reads as TGTGCCAGCAGCAACAGGGTCCCTAACTATGGCTACACCTTC. It specifies CASSNRVPNYGYTF. The chain joins TRBV7-2 to TRBJ1-2, with D perhaps TRBD1 (6 bases). The germline CDR1 and CDR2 sequences are SGHTA and FQGNSA. The CDR3 totals 14 residues. Trimming stripped 5 bases from V and 0 bases from J, with 10 bases between.

Regarding this clonotype: Germline and junction disagree at one end, which may indicate a read error. The chain couples TRBV10-3 to TRBJ2-6; D might be TRBD2 (6 bases). CDR1 ENHRY and CDR2 SYGVKD come from the germline V gene. This CDR3 comprises 16 residues. CDR3 nucleotides: TGTGCCATCAGTCAGGAGGAGGGCTTTGGGGCCAACGTCCTGGCTTTC. This encodes CAISQEEGFGANVLAF.

In its sample, this clonotype was seen many times. This chain joins TRBV24-1 and TRBJ2-1; possibly TRBD2 for D (7 bases). Germline V gene lookup returns CDR1 KGHDR and CDR2 SFDVKD. V was pared by 0 bases and J by 1 base, with 15 bases between. The CDR3 spans 18 residues. For the CDR3, the DNA is TGTGCCACCAGTGATTTGAGCGGGGACAAGGGATCCTACAATGAGCAGTTCTTC. It codes for CATSDLSGDKGSYNEQFF.

The CDR3 loop reads CSMVGRQTGELFF. DNA for the CDR3: TGCAGCATGGTGGGGCGGCAGACCGGGGAGCTGTTTTTT. The rearrangement joins TRBV29-1 to TRBJ2-2, with D possibly being TRBD1 (5 bases). The CDR3 totals 13 residues. Germline lookup yields CDR1 SQVTM and CDR2 ANQGSEA. Between the trimmed V and J ends, which lost 8 bases and 5 bases, there was a span of 15 bases.

This clonotype appeared a few times. This chain links TRBV5-4 with TRBJ2-5; D possibly corresponds to TRBD2 (6 bases). Between the trimmed V and J ends, which lost 2 bases and 4 bases, there was a span of 6 bases. The CDR3 has 12 residues. CDR1 is SGHNT and CDR2 is YYREEE in the germline V gene (reference sequence). The CDR3 DNA sequence: TGTGCCAGCAGCTTTAGCGGAGAGACCCAGTACTTC. Its translation: CASSFSGETQYF.

The rearrangement links TRBV27 to TRBJ2-7, with 7 bases identical to TRBD2. V shed 5 bases, J shed 3 bases, and the junction held 4 bases outside the gene matches. From germline, CDR1 is MNHEY and CDR2 SMNVEV (reference sequence). This CDR3 has 13 residues. The CDR3 sequence: CASSSGTYYEQYF. The DNA of the CDR3 is TGTGCCAGCAGTAGCGGGACCTACTACGAGCAGTACTTC.

The sample holds a few counts of this clonotype. The chain combines TRBV18 with TRBJ1-3, with D possibly matching TRBD1 (6 bases). This CDR3 has 15 amino acids. V dropped 6 bases and J dropped 2 bases, with 14 bases sitting between them. Looked up from germline, CDR1 is KGHSH and CDR2 is LQKENI. The CDR3 DNA sequence: TGTGCCAGCTCCCCGACGGGGGCCCCTGGAAACACCATATATTTT. Translated, it gives CASSPTGAPGNTIYF.

This chain links TRBV5-5 with TRBJ2-5; D unresolved. The ends were cut back, 0 bases at V and 4 bases at J, with 10 bases in the middle. This CDR3 is built from 14 residues. CDR1 and CDR2 (germline): SGHKS, YYEKEE (reference sequence). DNA for the CDR3: TGTGCCAGCAGCTTGGGCGATCCCGCAGAGACCCAGTACTTC. This codes for CASSLGDPAETQYF.

This clonotype was counted between two and nine times. V usage is TRBV20-1 and J usage is TRBJ2-3, with 14 bases aligning to TRBD2. Per germline, CDR1 DFQATT and CDR2 SNEGSKA (reference sequence). The CDR3 sequence is 17 residues long. J gave up 6 bases and V 6 bases, and 14 bases lay outside the gene matches. The CDR3 DNA reads TGCAGTGCCGAAGACGGGAAGACTAGCGGGGGGGCGGATACGCAGTATTTT. This translates into CSAEDGKTSGGADTQYF.

Only a few counts were recorded for this clonotype. The gene calls are TRBV14 and TRBJ1-1; D is unresolved. This CDR3 has 15 amino acids. V was shortened by 2 bases and J by 0 bases, with 10 bases between the two germline ends. Germline-derived CDR1 and CDR2 are SGHDN and FVKESK. This CDR3 reads CASSQQFSMNTEAFF. As DNA, the CDR3 is TGTGCCAGCAGCCAACAGTTTAGCATGAACACTGAAGCTTTCTTT.

At least ten counts were recorded for this clonotype. The rearrangement links TRBV5-1 to TRBJ2-3; 7 bases fit TRBD2. Germline V gene lookup returns CDR1 SGHRS and CDR2 YFSETQ. With V trimmed by 4 bases and J by 4 bases, 12 bases remained unmatched. The CDR3 sequence is 16 residues long. CDR3 sequence (DNA): TGCGCCAGCAGCCTACAAAGCGGGGCCCGGGCAGATACGCAGTATTTT. This translates into CASSLQSGARADTQYF.

In its sample, this clonotype was seen many times. The chain links TRBV7-9 to TRBJ2-1; D may be TRBD2 (6 bases). V gave up 1 base and J gave up 5 bases, with 15 bases separating them. Germline V gene lookup returns CDR1 SEHNR and CDR2 FQNEAQ (reference sequence). The CDR3 runs 16 residues. In DNA, the CDR3 is TGTGCCAGCAGCTTAGGTGTCGGGACTCGGAACAATGAGCAGTTCTTC. Translated, it gives CASSLGVGTRNNEQFF.

The table lists this clonotype with many counts. A read error may produce the germline difference seen at one junction end. The genes are TRBV29-1 and TRBJ2-2; perhaps TRBD2 as D (5 bases). The CDR3 loop spans 12 amino acids. The germline CDR1 and CDR2 sequences are SQVTM and ANQGSEA. The CDR3 sequence is CSVEGLYGELFF. The CDR3 region has the DNA TGCAGCGTCGAAGGACTTTACGGGGAGCTGTTTTTT.

A remark on this clonotype: This may arise from a read error, as a much more abundant clone is one base away. This sequence joins TRBV20-1 and TRBJ2-5; D is tentatively TRBD1 or TRBD2 (6 bases each). The germline V gene has CDR1 DFQATT and CDR2 SNEGSKA (reference sequence). The CDR3 sequence is 13 residues long. CDR3 sequence: CSASEGGGETQCF. The CDR3 nucleotides read TGCAGTGCTAGTGAGGGGGGCGGGGAGACCCAGTGCTTC.

There are many counts of this clonotype. The V call is TRBV7-9, the J call TRBJ2-7, with no clear D. The CDR3 length is 12 residues. CDR1 and CDR2 (germline): SEHNR, FQNEAQ (reference sequence). Trimming removed 2 bases from V and 4 bases from J, with 6 bases in between. The CDR3 reads CASSLLGYEQYF. For the CDR3, the DNA is TGTGCCAGCAGCTTATTGGGATACGAGCAGTACTTC.

As regards this clonotype: Given a far larger clone just one base away, this is likely a sequencing read error. The rearrangement joins TRBV6-5 to TRBJ1-1; 7 nucleotides align to TRBD1. The last part of the DNA fits TRBJ1-6 better; the J call may be wrong. There are 15 residues in the CDR3. The germline V gene has CDR1 MNHEY and CDR2 SVGAGI. CDR3 in amino acids: CASSTSGGDNSPLHF. CDR3 coding DNA: TGTGCCAGCAGTACGTCAGGGGGAGATAATTCACCCCTCCACTTT.

This clonotype was observed at least ten times. J is TRBJ2-6 and V is TRBV9, with D tentatively TRBD2 (6 bases). CDR3 length equals 15 residues. Per germline, CDR1 SGDLS and CDR2 YYNGEE. Trimming pared 0 bases from V and 2 bases from J, leaving 6 bases between. The CDR3 protein is CASSVGRAGANVLTF. CDR3 nucleotides: TGTGCCAGCAGCGTAGGGAGGGCTGGGGCCAACGTCCTGACTTTC.

This clonotype was seen at least ten times. V gene TRBV7-2 combines with J gene TRBJ2-1, with D possibly being TRBD1 (5 bases). V was clipped by 4 bases and J by 8 bases, with 12 bases between them. Germline assignment: CDR1 SGHTA and CDR2 FQGNSA. The CDR3 is 13 residues long. The CDR3 spells CASSSGLRDEQFF. The CDR3 nucleotides read TGTGCCAGCAGCTCAGGGTTAAGGGATGAGCAGTTCTTC.

This clonotype was counted ten times or more. The chain employs TRBV9 and TRBJ2-3; tentatively, D is TRBD1 (6 bases). CDR1 and CDR2 (germline): SGDLS, YYNGEE. Trimming removed 0 bases at V and 0 bases at J, with 14 bases between. This CDR3 region has 17 residues. The CDR3 coding sequence is TGTGCCAGCAGCGTAGGATGGGCCGGGACAAGCACAGATACGCAGTATTTT. The encoded protein is CASSVGWAGTSTDTQYF.